A selection of T cell receptor beta chains follows, all from one sample in a study of T cells in Graves' hyperthyroidism and ophthalmopathy. TCRdb re-analysed the multiplex PCR reads in MiXCR, keeping a single row per CDR3 protein. The table includes about 410,000 distinct CDR3 sequences, over 12% detected once. Sequenced: blood. All receptors derive from a man between 18 and 29 years old with Graves' ophthalmopathy. Both conserved end residues are part of each CDR3. The order of the fields is D gene, J gene, CDR3 length, V gene, clone size, CDR3 protein, CDR3 DNA. A D gene is named only where the DNA matches it firmly. Only some rows state a clone size, as once, few, many or a class for expanded clones.

D: NA; J: TRBJ2-1; length: 13; V: TRBV5-1; size: many; CDR3: CASSLAIYNEQFF; DNA: TGCGCCAGCAGCTTGGCGATATACAATGAGCAGTTCTTC
D: NA; J: TRBJ2-5; length: 12; V: TRBV12-3/TRBV12-4; size: few; CDR3: CASSFEQGWRHF; DNA: TGTGCCAGCAGTTTTGAACAGGGTTGGCGGCACTTC
D: TRBD1; J: TRBJ1-2; length: 14; V: TRBV5-1; size: many; CDR3: CASSPGTGNYGYTF; DNA: TGTGCCAGCAGCCCTGGGACAGGGAACTATGGCTACACCTTC
D: NA; J: TRBJ2-7; length: 11; V: TRBV19; size: NA; CDR3: CASTDEDEQYF; DNA: TGTGCCAGTACTGATGAGGACGAGCAGTACTTC
D: NA; J: TRBJ1-2; length: 17; V: TRBV5-5; size: NA; CDR3: CASSLGGSGAGLVGHTF; DNA: TGTGCCAGCAGCTTGGGAGGTTCGGGGGCTGGATTAGTTGGCCACACCTTC
D: NA; J: TRBJ2-3; length: 16; V: TRBV28; size: NA; CDR3: CASSFSGDTLTDTQYF; DNA: TGTGCCAGCAGTTTTTCAGGGGATACACTCACAGATACGCAGTATTTT
D: NA; J: TRBJ2-3; length: 14; V: TRBV12-3/TRBV12-4; size: many; CDR3: CASSYLASTDTQYF; DNA: TGTGCCAGCAGTTACCTAGCCTCCACAGATACGCAGTATTTT
D: NA; J: TRBJ2-1; length: 15; V: TRBV11-2; size: few; CDR3: CASSYEPGASTEQFF; DNA: TGTGCCAGCAGTTACGAGCCTGGAGCTAGCACTGAGCAGTTCTTC
D: NA; J: TRBJ1-1; length: 11; V: TRBV10-2; size: NA; CDR3: CASSAGNEAFF; DNA: TGCGCCAGCAGTGCAGGGAATGAAGCTTTCTTT
D: TRBD1; J: TRBJ2-7; length: 15; V: TRBV24-1; size: few; CDR3: CATSDDRGGSYEQYF; DNA: TGTGCCACCAGTGACGACAGGGGGGGCTCCTACGAGCAGTACTTC
D: NA; J: TRBJ2-3; length: 13; V: TRBV7-9; size: NA; CDR3: CASSLVFPDTQYF; DNA: TGTGCCAGCAGCTTAGTTTTTCCAGATACGCAGTATTTT
D: TRBD1; J: TRBJ2-2; length: 14; V: TRBV3-1; size: NA; CDR3: CASSHTGGTGELFF; DNA: TGTGCCAGCAGCCACACAGGGGGAACCGGGGAGCTGTTTTTT
D: NA; J: TRBJ1-3; length: 17; V: TRBV20-1; size: NA; CDR3: CSARDVTALGSGNTIYF; DNA: TGCAGTGCTAGAGATGTGACAGCTCTAGGCTCTGGAAACACCATATATTTT
D: TRBD1; J: TRBJ2-3; length: 15; V: TRBV19; size: NA; CDR3: CASKGQGAAEDTQYF; DNA: TGTGCCAGTAAGGGACAGGGGGCGGCGGAAGATACGCAGTATTTT
D: NA; J: TRBJ2-1; length: 16; V: TRBV9; size: few; CDR3: CASSVAFWGRGNEQFF; DNA: TGTGCCAGCAGCGTAGCATTCTGGGGGCGGGGGAATGAGCAGTTCTTC
D: NA; J: TRBJ1-3; length: 16; V: TRBV7-2; size: few; CDR3: CASSLPSGFGGNTIYF; DNA: TGTGCCAGCAGCTTACCCAGCGGTTTCGGGGGCAACACCATATATTTT
D: NA; J: TRBJ1-5; length: 14; V: TRBV6-1; size: many; CDR3: CASSGVGAGQPQHF; DNA: TGTGCCAGCAGTGGGGTAGGGGCCGGTCAGCCCCAGCATTTT
D: NA; J: TRBJ2-2; length: 13; V: TRBV14; size: NA; CDR3: CASSQGIPGELFF; DNA: TGTGCCAGCAGCCAAGGGATCCCCGGGGAGCTGTTTTTT
D: NA; J: TRBJ1-5; length: 13; V: TRBV12-3/TRBV12-4; size: many; CDR3: CASSWKANQPQHF; DNA: TGTGCCAGCAGTTGGAAGGCCAATCAGCCCCAGCATTTT
D: NA; J: TRBJ2-2; length: 15; V: TRBV5-1; size: many; CDR3: CASSFTQANTGELFF; DNA: TGCGCCAGCAGCTTTACACAGGCGAACACCGGGGAGCTGTTTTTT
D: NA; J: TRBJ2-3; length: 16; V: TRBV13; size: many; CDR3: CASSSVLGIDTDTQYF; DNA: TGTGCCAGCAGTTCCGTCTTAGGCATCGACACAGATACGCAGTATTTT
D: NA; J: TRBJ2-7; length: 17; V: TRBV5-1; size: many; CDR3: CASSLKGEGRNSYEQYF; DNA: TGCGCCAGCAGCCTGAAAGGTGAAGGGCGGAACTCCTACGAGCAGTACTTC
D: TRBD1; J: TRBJ2-7; length: 15; V: TRBV6-2/TRBV6-3; size: many; CDR3: CASSYRPGQSYEQYF; DNA: TGTGCCAGCAGTTACCGACCGGGACAGAGCTACGAGCAGTACTTC
D: NA; J: TRBJ2-7; length: 17; V: TRBV6-5; size: many; CDR3: CASSYSSSSSSSYEQYF; DNA: TGTGCCAGCAGTTACTCGAGTAGTAGCTCAAGCTCCTACGAGCAGTACTTC
D: NA; J: TRBJ1-2; length: 15; V: TRBV3-1; size: many; CDR3: CASSQEDRRRYGYTF; DNA: TGTGCCAGCAGCCAAGAAGATAGACGGCGCTATGGCTACACCTTC
D: TRBD1; J: TRBJ1-6; length: 15; V: TRBV3-1; size: many; CDR3: CASSQAGGLNSPLHF; DNA: TGTGCCAGCAGCCAAGCAGGGGGCTTGAATTCACCCCTCCACTTT
D: NA; J: TRBJ2-7; length: 13; V: TRBV3-1; size: few; CDR3: CASSYRVVGEQYF; DNA: TGTGCCAGCAGCTACAGGGTTGTGGGGGAGCAGTACTTC
D: TRBD1; J: TRBJ1-2; length: 14; V: TRBV11-2; size: many; CDR3: CASNGQGGDYGYTF; DNA: TGTGCCAGCAACGGACAGGGGGGAGACTATGGCTACACCTTC
D: TRBD2; J: TRBJ2-7; length: 17; V: TRBV19; size: few; CDR3: CASSWGLAGSLPYEQYF; DNA: TGTGCCAGTAGTTGGGGACTAGCGGGCAGCCTACCCTACGAGCAGTACTTC
D: NA; J: TRBJ1-6; length: 13; V: TRBV19; size: few; CDR3: CASSVLQGDLLHF; DNA: TGTGCCAGTAGCGTCTTACAGGGCGATCTCCTCCACTTT
D: TRBD2; J: TRBJ2-1; length: 17; V: TRBV11-2; size: many; CDR3: CASSFPLAGDSYNEQFF; DNA: TGTGCCAGCAGCTTTCCACTAGCGGGAGACTCCTACAATGAGCAGTTCTTC
D: TRBD1; J: TRBJ1-2; length: 16; V: TRBV4-1; size: NA; CDR3: CASSQQRDSTNYGYTF; DNA: TGCGCCAGCAGCCAACAACGGGACAGTACTAACTATGGCTACACCTTC
D: NA; J: TRBJ2-3; length: 15; V: TRBV3-1; size: many; CDR3: CASSPEGVSTDTQYF; DNA: TGTGCCAGCAGCCCCGAGGGGGTGAGCACAGATACGCAGTATTTT
D: TRBD1; J: TRBJ2-5; length: 12; V: TRBV29-1; size: many; CDR3: CSVHRGQETQYF; DNA: TGCAGCGTCCACAGGGGGCAAGAGACCCAGTACTTC
D: TRBD1; J: TRBJ1-1; length: 15; V: TRBV12-3/TRBV12-4; size: many; CDR3: CASSFPLQGATEAFF; DNA: TGTGCCAGCAGTTTCCCACTTCAGGGGGCAACTGAAGCTTTCTTT
D: TRBD1; J: TRBJ1-4; length: 14; V: TRBV11-2; size: NA; CDR3: CASSVGQGDEKLFF; DNA: TGTGCCAGCAGCGTGGGACAGGGAGATGAAAAACTGTTTTTT
D: TRBD1; J: TRBJ1-2; length: 14; V: TRBV4-1; size: NA; CDR3: CASRRTGQNYGYTF; DNA: TGCGCCAGCAGAAGGACAGGGCAAAACTATGGCTACACCTTC
D: TRBD1; J: TRBJ2-7; length: 14; V: TRBV5-1; size: many; CDR3: CASSSGTGPYEQYF; DNA: TGTGCCAGCAGCTCCGGGACAGGACCCTACGAGCAGTACTTC
D: NA; J: TRBJ2-5; length: 14; V: TRBV28; size: many; CDR3: CASSLYRPQETQYF; DNA: TGTGCCAGCAGTTTATACAGGCCCCAAGAGACCCAGTACTTC
D: TRBD2; J: TRBJ2-1; length: 18; V: TRBV7-9; size: NA; CDR3: CASSLVGPSGSRYNEQFF; DNA: TGTGCCAGCAGCTTAGTCGGGCCTAGCGGGAGTAGGTACAATGAGCAGTTCTTC
D: NA; J: TRBJ1-1; length: 14; V: TRBV6-4; size: NA; CDR3: CASSHREFDTEAFF; DNA: TGTGCCAGCAGCCACAGGGAGTTTGACACTGAAGCTTTCTTT
D: NA; J: TRBJ1-2; length: 14; V: TRBV12-3/TRBV12-4; size: many; CDR3: CASSQDGLTYGYTF; DNA: TGTGCCAGCAGTCAGGACGGATTGACCTATGGCTACACCTTC
D: NA; J: TRBJ2-5; length: 14; V: TRBV11-2; size: many; CDR3: CASSSVRLLETQYF; DNA: TGTGCCAGCAGCTCGGTGAGGCTCTTGGAGACCCAGTACTTC
D: TRBD1; J: TRBJ1-3; length: 15; V: TRBV2; size: many; CDR3: CASSEGTGAGNTIYF; DNA: TGTGCCAGCAGTGAAGGGACAGGGGCTGGAAACACCATATATTTT